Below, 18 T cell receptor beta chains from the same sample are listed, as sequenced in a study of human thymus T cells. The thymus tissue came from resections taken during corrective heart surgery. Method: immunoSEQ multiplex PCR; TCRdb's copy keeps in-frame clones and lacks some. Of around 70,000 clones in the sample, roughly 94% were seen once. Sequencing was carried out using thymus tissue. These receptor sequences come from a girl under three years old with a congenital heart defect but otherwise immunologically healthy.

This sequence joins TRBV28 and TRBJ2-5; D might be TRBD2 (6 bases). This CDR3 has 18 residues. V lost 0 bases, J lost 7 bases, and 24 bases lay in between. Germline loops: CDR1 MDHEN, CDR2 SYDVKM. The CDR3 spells CASSLCRRARSPKGTQYF. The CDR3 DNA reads TGTGCCAGCAGTTTATGCAGGAGGGCCCGAAGCCCGAAAGGGACCCAGTACTTC.

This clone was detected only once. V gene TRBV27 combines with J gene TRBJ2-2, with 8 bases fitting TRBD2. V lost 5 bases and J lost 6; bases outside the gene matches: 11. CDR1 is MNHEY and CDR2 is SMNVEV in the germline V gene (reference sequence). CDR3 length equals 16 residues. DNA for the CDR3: TGTGCCAGCAGTCCCCTAACTAGCGGAGTGGCCGGGGAGCTGTTTTTT. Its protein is CASSPLTSGVAGELFF.

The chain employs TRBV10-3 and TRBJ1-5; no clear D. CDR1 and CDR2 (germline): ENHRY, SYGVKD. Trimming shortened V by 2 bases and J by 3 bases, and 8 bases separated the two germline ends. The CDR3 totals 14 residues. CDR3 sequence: CAISEGRTNQPQHF. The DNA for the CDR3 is TGTGCCATCAGTGAGGGACGGACCAATCAGCCCCAGCATTTT.

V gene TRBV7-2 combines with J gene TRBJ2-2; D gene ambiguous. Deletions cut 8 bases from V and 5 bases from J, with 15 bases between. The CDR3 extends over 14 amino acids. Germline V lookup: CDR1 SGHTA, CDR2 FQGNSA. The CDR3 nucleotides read TGTGCCAGCGGAGAGTCGGGTTCAACCGGGGAGCTGTTTTTT. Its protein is CASGESGSTGELFF. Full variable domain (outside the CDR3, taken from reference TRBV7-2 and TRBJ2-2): GAGVSQSPSNKVTEKGKDVELRCDPISGHTALYWYRQSLGQGLEFLIYFQGNSAPDKSGLPSDRFSAERTGGSVSTLTIQRTQQEDSAVYLCASGESGSTGELFFGEGSRLTVL.

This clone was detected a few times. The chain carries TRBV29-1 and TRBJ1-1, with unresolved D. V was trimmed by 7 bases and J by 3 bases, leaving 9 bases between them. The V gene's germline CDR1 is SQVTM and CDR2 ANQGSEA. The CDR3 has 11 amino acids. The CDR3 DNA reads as TGCAGCGGTCATGTAGACACTGAAGCTTTCTTT. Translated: CSGHVDTEAFF.

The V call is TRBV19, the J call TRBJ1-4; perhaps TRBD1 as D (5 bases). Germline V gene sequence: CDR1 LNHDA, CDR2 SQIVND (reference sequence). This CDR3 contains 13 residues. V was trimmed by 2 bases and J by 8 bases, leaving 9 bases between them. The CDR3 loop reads CASSIQGGEKLFF. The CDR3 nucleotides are TGTGCCAGTAGTATACAGGGAGGCGAAAAACTGTTTTTT.

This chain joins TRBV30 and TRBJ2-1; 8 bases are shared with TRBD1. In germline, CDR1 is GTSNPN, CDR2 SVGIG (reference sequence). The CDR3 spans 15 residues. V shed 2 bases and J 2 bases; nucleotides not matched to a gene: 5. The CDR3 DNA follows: TGTGCCTGGAGTCACAGACAGGGGACCTACAATGAGCAGTTCTTC. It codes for CAWSHRQGTYNEQFF.

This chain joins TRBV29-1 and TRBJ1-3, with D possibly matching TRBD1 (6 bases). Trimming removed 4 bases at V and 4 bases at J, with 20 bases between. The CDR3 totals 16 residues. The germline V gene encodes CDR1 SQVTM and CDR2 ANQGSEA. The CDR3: CSVALRTADYGNTIYF. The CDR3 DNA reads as TGCAGCGTTGCCCTTCGGACAGCCGATTACGGAAACACCATATATTTT.

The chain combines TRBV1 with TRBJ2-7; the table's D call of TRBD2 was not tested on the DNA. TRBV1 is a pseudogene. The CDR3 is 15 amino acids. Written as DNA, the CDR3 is TGCACCAGCAGCCACCTAGCGGGAAGCTCCTACGAGCAGTACTTC. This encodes CTSSHLAGSSYEQYF.

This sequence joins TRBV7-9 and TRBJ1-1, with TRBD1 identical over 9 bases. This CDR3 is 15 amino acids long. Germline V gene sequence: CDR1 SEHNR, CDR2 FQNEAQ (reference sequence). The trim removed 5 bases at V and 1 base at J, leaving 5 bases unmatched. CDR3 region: CASSVMDRGNTEAFF. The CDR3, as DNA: TGTGCCAGCAGCGTGATGGACAGGGGGAACACTGAAGCTTTCTTT.

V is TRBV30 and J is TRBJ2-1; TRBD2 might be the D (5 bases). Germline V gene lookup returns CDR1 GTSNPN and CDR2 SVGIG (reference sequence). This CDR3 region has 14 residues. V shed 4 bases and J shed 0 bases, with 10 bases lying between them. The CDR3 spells CAWMDWSSYNEQFF. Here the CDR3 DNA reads TGTGCCTGGATGGACTGGAGCTCCTACAATGAGCAGTTCTTC. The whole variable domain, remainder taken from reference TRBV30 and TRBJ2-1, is SQTIHQWPATLVQPVGSPLSLECTVEGTSNPNLYWYRQAAGRGLQLLFYSVGIGQISSEVPQNLSASRPQDRQFILSSKKLLLSDSGFYLCAWMDWSSYNEQFFGPGTRLTVL.

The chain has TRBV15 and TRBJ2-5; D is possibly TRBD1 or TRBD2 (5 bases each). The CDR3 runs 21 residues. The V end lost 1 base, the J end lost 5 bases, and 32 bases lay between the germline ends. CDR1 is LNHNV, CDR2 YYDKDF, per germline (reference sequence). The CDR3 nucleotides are TGTGCCACCAGCAGAGGAAAGGATCCTGGTGGGAGTAAGGGGCTACAGGAGACCCAGTACTTC. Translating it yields CATSRGKDPGGSKGLQETQYF.

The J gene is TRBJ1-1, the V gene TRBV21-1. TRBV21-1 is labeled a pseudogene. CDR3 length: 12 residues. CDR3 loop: CARGAGTDEAFF. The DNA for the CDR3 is TGTGCACGGGGGGCAGGGACGGACGAAGCTTTCTTT.

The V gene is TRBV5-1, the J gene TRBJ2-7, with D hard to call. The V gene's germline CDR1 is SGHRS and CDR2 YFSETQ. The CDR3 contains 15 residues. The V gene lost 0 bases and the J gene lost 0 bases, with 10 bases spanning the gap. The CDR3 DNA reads TGCGCCAGCAGCTTGGGTGGATACCCCTCCTACGAGCAGTACTTC. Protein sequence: CASSLGGYPSYEQYF. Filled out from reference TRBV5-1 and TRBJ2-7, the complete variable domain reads KAGVTQTPRYLIKTRGQQVTLSCSPISGHRSVSWYQQTPGQGLQFLFEYFSETQRNKGNFPGRFSGRQFSNSRSEMNVSTLELGDSALYLCASSLGGYPSYEQYFGPGTRLTVT.

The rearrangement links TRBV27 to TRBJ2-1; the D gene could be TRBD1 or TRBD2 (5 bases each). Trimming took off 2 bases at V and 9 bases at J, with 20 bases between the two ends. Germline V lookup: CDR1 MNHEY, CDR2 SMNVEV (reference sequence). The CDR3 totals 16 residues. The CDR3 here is CASSLRWGNGRGEQFF. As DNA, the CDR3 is TGTGCCAGCAGTTTACGTTGGGGGAACGGTCGGGGTGAGCAGTTCTTC.

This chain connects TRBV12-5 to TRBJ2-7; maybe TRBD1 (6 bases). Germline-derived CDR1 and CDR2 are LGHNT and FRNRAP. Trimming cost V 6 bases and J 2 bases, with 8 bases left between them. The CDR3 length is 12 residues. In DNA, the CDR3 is TGTGCTAGTGGACAGGGAACCTACGAGCAGTACTTC. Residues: CASGQGTYEQYF.

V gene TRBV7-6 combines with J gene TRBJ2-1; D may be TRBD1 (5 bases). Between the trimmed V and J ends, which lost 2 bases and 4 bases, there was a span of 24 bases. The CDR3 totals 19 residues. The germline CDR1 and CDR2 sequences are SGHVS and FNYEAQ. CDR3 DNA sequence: TGTGCCAGCAGCTTAAAGGGGTCCCACCTGGTCCCCCTATACAATGAGCAGTTCTTC. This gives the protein CASSLKGSHLVPLYNEQFF.

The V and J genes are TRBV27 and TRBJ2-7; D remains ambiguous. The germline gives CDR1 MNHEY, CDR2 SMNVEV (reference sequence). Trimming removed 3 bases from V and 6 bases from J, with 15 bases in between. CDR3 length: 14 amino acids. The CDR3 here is CASSFGIYVGEQYF. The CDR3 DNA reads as TGTGCCAGCAGTTTTGGAATTTACGTGGGCGAGCAGTACTTC.